This entry lists 15 T cell receptor beta chains sequenced from one sample in a study of blood T cell repertoires in COVID-19. Produced via immunoSEQ multiplex PCR; TCRdb's table is partial and in-frame only. This sample has under 50,000 clones, with about 82% found just once. What was sequenced was peripheral blood. The receptor set was obtained from a human donor in a cohort sampled during active COVID-19.

This clone was observed a single time. The rearrangement uses TRBV10-1 and TRBJ1-1; TRBD1 might be the D (5 bases). The CDR3 totals 15 residues. V gave up 6 bases and J gave up 0 bases, with 14 bases separating them. The germline gives CDR1 WNHNN, CDR2 SYGVQD (reference sequence). The CDR3: CASSAAQGLNTEAFF. The DNA of the CDR3 is TGCGCCAGCAGCGCCGCGCAGGGCCTGAACACTGAAGCTTTCTTT.

The V call is TRBV12-3 or TRBV12-4, the J call TRBJ1-6; unclear D gene. The CDR3 consists of 13 residues. Trimming took off 3 bases at V and 9 bases at J, with 9 bases between the two ends. CDR3 sequence: CASSLDAGSPLHF. CDR3 nucleotides: TGTGCCAGCAGTTTGGATGCAGGTTCACCCCTCCACTTT.

The J gene is TRBJ2-1, the V gene TRBV5-1; 10 bases are a match to TRBD2. The CDR3 spans 16 residues. V shed 2 bases and J 4 bases; nucleotides not matched to a gene: 6. CDR1 is SGHRS and CDR2 is YFSETQ in the germline V gene. CDR3 bases: TGCGCCAGCAGCTTCTCTAGCGGGGGCCCTTACAATGAGCAGTTCTTC. Its protein is CASSFSSGGPYNEQFF.

V gene TRBV11-3 combines with J gene TRBJ1-1, with a weak D call TRBD1 (6 bases). Trimming removed 5 bases at V and 6 bases at J, with 10 bases between. Germline V gene data show CDR1 as SGHNT and CDR2 as YENEEA. The CDR3 is 12 residues long. The CDR3 DNA sequence: TGTGCCAGCAGCAAGACAGGTTCTGAAGCTTTCTTT. Translation gives CASSKTGSEAFF. Filled out from reference TRBV11-3 and TRBJ1-1, the complete variable domain reads EAGVVQSPRYKIIEKKQPVAFWCNPISGHNTLYWYLQNLGQGPELLIRYENEEAVDDSQLPKDRFSAERLKGVDSTLKIQPAELGDSAVYLCASSKTGSEAFFGQGTRLTVV.

This chain connects TRBV6-5 to TRBJ1-1; TRBD1 is a possible D gene (5 bases). The ends were cut back, 0 bases at V and 0 bases at J, with 8 bases in the middle. This CDR3 spans 15 amino acids. CDR1 and CDR2 (germline): MNHEY, SVGAGI. CDR3 nucleotides: TGTGCCAGCAGTTACTCTGGGGGGATGAACACTGAAGCTTTCTTT. It codes for CASSYSGGMNTEAFF.

V is TRBV3-1 (or the pseudogene TRBV3-2) and J is TRBJ1-1; the D gene is possibly TRBD1 (6 bases). Germline CDR1 LGHDT, CDR2 YNNKEL (reference sequence). This CDR3 comprises 14 residues. V was shortened by 1 base and J by 6 bases, with 12 bases between the two germline ends. This chain's CDR3 is CASSQGGGGAEAFF. DNA of the CDR3: TGTGCCAGCAGCCAAGGAGGGGGGGGAGCTGAAGCTTTCTTT.

The V gene is TRBV7-9, the J gene TRBJ1-1; 11 positions agree with TRBD1. The CDR3 contains 15 residues. V lost 4 bases, J lost 3 bases, and 4 bases stayed unmatched. Germline V gives CDR1 SEHNR, CDR2 FQNEAQ (reference sequence). The CDR3 nucleotides read TGTGCCAGCAGCTCACCGGGACAGGGGGACACTGAAGCTTTCTTT. Amino acid sequence: CASSSPGQGDTEAFF.

The chain links TRBV11-3 to TRBJ2-7; 9 bases agree with TRBD2. Germline V gene lookup returns CDR1 SGHNT and CDR2 YENEEA. Trimming at V came to 6 bases and at J to 0 bases, leaving 6 bases not matched to a gene. The CDR3 runs to 15 residues. The CDR3 protein is CASSLAGGNSYEQYF. CDR3 DNA: TGTGCCAGCAGTCTTGCGGGGGGGAACTCCTACGAGCAGTACTTC.

The chain employs TRBV4-1 and TRBJ2-1; a weak D match, TRBD2 (6 bases). Between the trimmed V and J ends, which lost 0 bases and 7 bases, there was a span of 13 bases. The CDR3 is 15 amino acids. Germline loops: CDR1 MGHRA, CDR2 YSYEKL. The CDR3 is CASSQDGAGWNEQFF. In nucleotides, the CDR3 is TGCGCCAGCAGCCAAGATGGGGCGGGGTGGAATGAGCAGTTCTTC.

This sequence joins TRBV7-2 and TRBJ2-3; D unresolved. Looked up from germline, CDR1 is SGHTA and CDR2 is FQGNSA. The CDR3 covers 13 residues. The V and J ends lost 6 bases and 1 base respectively, with 8 bases between them. CDR3 nucleotide sequence: TGTGCCAGCAGTTTCCGGGGCACAGATACGCAGTATTTT. Translated, it gives CASSFRGTDTQYF.

This clone was seen more than once but under ten times. Other nucleotide sequences in the sample specify the same CDR3. The V and J genes are TRBV30 and TRBJ1-5; D possibly corresponds to TRBD1 (6 bases). CDR3 size: 13 residues. Germline V gives CDR1 GTSNPN, CDR2 SVGIG (reference sequence). Trimming shortened V by 0 bases and J by 4 bases, and 7 bases separated the two germline ends. Here the CDR3 reads CAWSVQGNQPQHF. DNA of the CDR3: TGTGCCTGGAGTGTTCAGGGGAATCAGCCCCAGCATTTT.

The chain links TRBV19 to TRBJ2-7; 7 positions agree with TRBD1. Germline V gene lookup returns CDR1 LNHDA and CDR2 SQIVND (reference sequence). The CDR3 runs to 15 residues. J gave up 5 bases and V 4 bases, and 11 bases lay outside the gene matches. The CDR3 loop is CASSTGQASLHEQYF. The CDR3, as DNA: TGTGCCAGTAGTACCGGACAGGCCTCCCTACACGAGCAGTACTTC.

The chain uses TRBV19 and TRBJ1-5; D is undetermined. V dropped 1 base and J dropped 4 bases, with 11 bases sitting between them. Germline values: CDR1 LNHDA, CDR2 SQIVND (reference sequence). The CDR3 spans 15 residues. CDR3 amino acids: CASSIVLGVNQPQHF. CDR3 DNA sequence: TGTGCCAGTAGTATAGTCCTGGGAGTAAATCAGCCCCAGCATTTT.

This chain uses TRBV9 with TRBJ2-1; D not resolved. V gave up 0 bases and J gave up 9 bases, with 10 bases separating them. Germline CDR1 and CDR2: SGDLS and YYNGEE. CDR3 length equals 13 residues. Here the CDR3 DNA reads TGTGCCAGCAGCGTAGGAGTCGGTGGTGAGCAGTTCTTC. Protein sequence: CASSVGVGGEQFF.

The CDR3 protein is CASSPSGLAGGETQYF. The CDR3, as DNA: TGTGCCAGCAGCCCTTCGGGGCTAGCGGGTGGAGAGACCCAGTACTTC. The gene calls are TRBV5-4 and TRBJ2-5; 8 bases are shared with TRBD2. Germline CDR1 reads SGHNT; CDR2 reads YYREEE (reference sequence). V lost 4 bases, J lost 4 bases, and 12 bases stayed unmatched. This CDR3 is built from 16 residues.